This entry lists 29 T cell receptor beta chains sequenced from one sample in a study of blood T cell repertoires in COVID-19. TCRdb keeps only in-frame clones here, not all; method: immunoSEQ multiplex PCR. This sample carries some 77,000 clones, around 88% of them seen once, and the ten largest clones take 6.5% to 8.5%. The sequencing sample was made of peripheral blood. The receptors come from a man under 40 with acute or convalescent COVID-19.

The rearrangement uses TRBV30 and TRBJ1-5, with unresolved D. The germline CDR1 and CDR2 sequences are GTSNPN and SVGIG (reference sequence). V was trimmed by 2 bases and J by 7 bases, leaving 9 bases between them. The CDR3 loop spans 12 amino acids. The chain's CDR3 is CAWSTGGQPQHF. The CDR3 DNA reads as TGTGCCTGGAGTACGGGAGGGCAGCCCCAGCATTTT.

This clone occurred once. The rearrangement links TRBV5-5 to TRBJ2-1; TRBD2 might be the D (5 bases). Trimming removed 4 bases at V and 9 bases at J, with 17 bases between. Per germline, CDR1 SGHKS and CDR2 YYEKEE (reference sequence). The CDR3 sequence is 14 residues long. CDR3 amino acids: CASSKSGSSSEQFF. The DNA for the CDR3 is TGTGCCAGCAGCAAATCGGGGTCCTCAAGTGAGCAGTTCTTC. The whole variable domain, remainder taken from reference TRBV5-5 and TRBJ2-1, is DAGVTQSPTHLIKTRGQQVTLRCSPISGHKSVSWYQQVLGQGPQFIFQYYEKEERGRGNFPDRFSARQFPNYSSELNVNALLLGDSALYLCASSKSGSSSEQFFGPGTRLTVL.

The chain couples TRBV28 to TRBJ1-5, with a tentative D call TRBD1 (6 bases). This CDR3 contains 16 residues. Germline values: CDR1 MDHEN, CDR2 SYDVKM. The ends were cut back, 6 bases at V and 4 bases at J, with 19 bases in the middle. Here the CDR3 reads CASSLKQGRWNQPQHF. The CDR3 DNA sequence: TGTGCCAGCAGCCTCAAACAGGGTAGGTGGAATCAGCCCCAGCATTTT.

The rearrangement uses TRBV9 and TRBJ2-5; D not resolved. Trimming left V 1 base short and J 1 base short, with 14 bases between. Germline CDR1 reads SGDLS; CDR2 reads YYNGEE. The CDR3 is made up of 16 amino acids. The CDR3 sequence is CASSVFHSAAQETQYF. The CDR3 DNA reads TGTGCCAGCAGCGTATTCCATTCCGCGGCCCAAGAGACCCAGTACTTC.

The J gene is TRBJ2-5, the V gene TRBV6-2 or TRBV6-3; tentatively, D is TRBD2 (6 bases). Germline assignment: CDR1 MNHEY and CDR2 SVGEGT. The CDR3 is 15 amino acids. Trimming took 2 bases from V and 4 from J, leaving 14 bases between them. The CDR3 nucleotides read TGTGCCAGCAGTTACGGGGACTCCCGTCGAGAGACCCAGTACTTC. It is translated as CASSYGDSRRETQYF.

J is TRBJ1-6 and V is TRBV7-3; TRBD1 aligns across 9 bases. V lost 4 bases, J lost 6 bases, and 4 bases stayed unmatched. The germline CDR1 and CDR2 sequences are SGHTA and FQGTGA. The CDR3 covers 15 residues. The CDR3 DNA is TGTGCCAGCAGCTCGACAGGGGGAATTAATTCACCCCTCCACTTT. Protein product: CASSSTGGINSPLHF.

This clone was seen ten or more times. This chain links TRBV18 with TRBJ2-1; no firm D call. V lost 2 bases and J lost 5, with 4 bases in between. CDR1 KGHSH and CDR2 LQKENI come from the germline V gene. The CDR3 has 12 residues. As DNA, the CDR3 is TGTGCCAGCTCACCAGAGAACAATGAGCAGTTCTTC. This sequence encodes CASSPENNEQFF.

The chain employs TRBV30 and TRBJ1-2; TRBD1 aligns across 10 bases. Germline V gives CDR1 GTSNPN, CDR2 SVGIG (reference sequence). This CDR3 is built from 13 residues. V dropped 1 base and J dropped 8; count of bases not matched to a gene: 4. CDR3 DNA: TGTGCCTGGAGTGGAGGGACAGGGGAAGGCTACACCTTC. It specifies CAWSGGTGEGYTF.

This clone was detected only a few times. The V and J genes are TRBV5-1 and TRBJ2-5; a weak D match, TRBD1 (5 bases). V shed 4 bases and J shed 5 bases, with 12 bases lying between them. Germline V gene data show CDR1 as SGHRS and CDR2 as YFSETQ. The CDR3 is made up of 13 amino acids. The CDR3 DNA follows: TGCGCCAGCAGCGGACAAGGGGCGGAGACCCAGTACTTC. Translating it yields CASSGQGAETQYF.

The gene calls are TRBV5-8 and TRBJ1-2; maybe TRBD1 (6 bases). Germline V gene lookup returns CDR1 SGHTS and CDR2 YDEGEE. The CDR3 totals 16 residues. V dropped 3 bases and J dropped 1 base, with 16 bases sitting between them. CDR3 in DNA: TGTGCCAGCAGCTACCGGGGGGCCTTCGATAACTATGGCTACACCTTC. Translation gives CASSYRGAFDNYGYTF.

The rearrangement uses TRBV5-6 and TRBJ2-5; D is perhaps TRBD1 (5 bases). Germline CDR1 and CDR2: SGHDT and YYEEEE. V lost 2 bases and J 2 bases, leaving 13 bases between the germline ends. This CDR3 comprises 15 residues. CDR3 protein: CASSLRGKGQETQYF. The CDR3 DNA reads TGTGCCAGCAGCTTAAGGGGTAAGGGGCAAGAGACCCAGTACTTC. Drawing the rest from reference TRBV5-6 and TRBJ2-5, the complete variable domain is DAGVTQSPTHLIKTRGQQVTLRCSPKSGHDTVSWYQQALGQGPQFIFQYYEEEERQRGNFPDRFSGHQFPNYSSELNVNALLLGDSALYLCASSLRGKGQETQYFGPGTRLLVL.

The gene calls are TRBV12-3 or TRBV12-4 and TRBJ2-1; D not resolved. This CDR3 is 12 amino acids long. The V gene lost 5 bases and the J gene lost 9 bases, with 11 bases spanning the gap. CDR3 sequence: CASSSSIGEQFF. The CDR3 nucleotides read TGTGCCAGCAGTAGTAGCATCGGTGAGCAGTTCTTC.

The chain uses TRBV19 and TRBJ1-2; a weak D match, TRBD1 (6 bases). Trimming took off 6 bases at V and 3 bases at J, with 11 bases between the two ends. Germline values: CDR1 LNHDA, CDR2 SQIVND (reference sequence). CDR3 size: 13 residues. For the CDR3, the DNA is TGTGCCAGTAGGACAGGACCAGACTATGGCTACACCTTC. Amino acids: CASRTGPDYGYTF.

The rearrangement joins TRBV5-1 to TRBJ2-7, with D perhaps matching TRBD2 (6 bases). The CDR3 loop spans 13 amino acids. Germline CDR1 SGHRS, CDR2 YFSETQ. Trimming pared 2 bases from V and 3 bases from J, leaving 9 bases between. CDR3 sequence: CASSFLADYEQYF. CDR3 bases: TGCGCCAGCAGCTTTTTAGCGGACTACGAGCAGTACTTC.

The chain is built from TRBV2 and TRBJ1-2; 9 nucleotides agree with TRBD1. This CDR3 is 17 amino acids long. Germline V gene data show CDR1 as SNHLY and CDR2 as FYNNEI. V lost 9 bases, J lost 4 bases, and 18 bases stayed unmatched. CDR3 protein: CASLADRRDRVGYGYTF. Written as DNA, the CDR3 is TGTGCCAGTCTAGCGGACCGGCGGGACAGGGTTGGCTATGGCTACACCTTC.

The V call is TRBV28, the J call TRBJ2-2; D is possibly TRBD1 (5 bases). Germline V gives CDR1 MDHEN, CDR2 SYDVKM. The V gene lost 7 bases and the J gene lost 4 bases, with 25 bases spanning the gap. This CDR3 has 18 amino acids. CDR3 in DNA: TGTGCCAGCACCCACCTAACCTCCCTCAGGGATGTCACCGGGGAGCTGTTTTTT. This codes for CASTHLTSLRDVTGELFF.

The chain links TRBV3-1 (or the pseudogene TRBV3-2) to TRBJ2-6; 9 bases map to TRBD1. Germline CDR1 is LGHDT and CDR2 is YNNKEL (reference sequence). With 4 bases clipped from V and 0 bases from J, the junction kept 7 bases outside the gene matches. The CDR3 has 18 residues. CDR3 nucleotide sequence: TGTGCCAGCAGCCCGGGACAGGGTTTGATCTCTGGGGCCAACGTCCTGACTTTC. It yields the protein CASSPGQGLISGANVLTF.

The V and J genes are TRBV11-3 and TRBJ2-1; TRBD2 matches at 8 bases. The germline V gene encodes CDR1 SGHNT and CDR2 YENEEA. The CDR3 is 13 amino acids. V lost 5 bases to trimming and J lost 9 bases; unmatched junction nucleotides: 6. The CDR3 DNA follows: TGTGCCAGCAGCCTAACAACTAGCGGTGAGCAGTTCTTC. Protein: CASSLTTSGEQFF.

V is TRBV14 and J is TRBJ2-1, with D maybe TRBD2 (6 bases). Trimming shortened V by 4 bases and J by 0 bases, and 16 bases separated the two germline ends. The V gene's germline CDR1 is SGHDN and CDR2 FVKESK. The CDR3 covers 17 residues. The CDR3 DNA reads TGTGCCAGCAGCCCCTTAGACGGGGGAAGCTCCTACAATGAGCAGTTCTTC. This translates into CASSPLDGGSSYNEQFF.

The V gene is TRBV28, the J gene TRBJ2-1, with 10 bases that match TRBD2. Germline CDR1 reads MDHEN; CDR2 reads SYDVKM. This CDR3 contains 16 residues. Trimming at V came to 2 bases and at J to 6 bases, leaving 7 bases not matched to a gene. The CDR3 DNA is TGTGCCAGCAGTTTAATGGCACTAGCGGGGATCAATGAGCAGTTCTTC. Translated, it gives CASSLMALAGINEQFF. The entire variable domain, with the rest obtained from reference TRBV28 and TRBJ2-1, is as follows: DVKVTQSSRYLVKRTGEKVFLECVQDMDHENMFWYRQDPGLGLRLIYFSYDVKMKEKGDIPEGYSVSREKKERFSLILESASTNQTSMYLCASSLMALAGINEQFFGPGTRLTVL.

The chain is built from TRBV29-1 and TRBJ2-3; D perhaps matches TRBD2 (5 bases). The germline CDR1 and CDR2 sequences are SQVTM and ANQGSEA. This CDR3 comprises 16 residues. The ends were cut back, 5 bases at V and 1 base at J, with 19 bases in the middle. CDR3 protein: CSVYPDRFGGTDTQYF. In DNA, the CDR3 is TGCAGCGTTTATCCTGACCGCTTCGGGGGCACAGATACGCAGTATTTT.

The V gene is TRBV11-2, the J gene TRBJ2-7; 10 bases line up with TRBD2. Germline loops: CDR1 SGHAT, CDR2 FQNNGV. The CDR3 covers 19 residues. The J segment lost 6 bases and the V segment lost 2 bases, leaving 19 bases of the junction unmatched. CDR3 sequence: CASSLSHGMASGSRPEQYF. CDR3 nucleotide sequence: TGTGCCAGCAGCTTATCGCACGGTATGGCTAGCGGGAGTAGGCCCGAGCAGTACTTC.

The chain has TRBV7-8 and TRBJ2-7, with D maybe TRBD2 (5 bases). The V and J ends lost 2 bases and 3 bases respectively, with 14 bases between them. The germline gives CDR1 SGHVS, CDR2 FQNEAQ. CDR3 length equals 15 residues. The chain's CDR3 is CASSLRTATNYEQYF. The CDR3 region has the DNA TGTGCCAGCAGCTTAAGGACTGCAACTAACTACGAGCAGTACTTC. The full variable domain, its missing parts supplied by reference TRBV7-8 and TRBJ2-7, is GAGVSQSPRYKVAKRGQDVALRCDPISGHVSLFWYQQALGQGPEFLTYFQNEAQLDKSGLPSDRFFAERPEGSVSTLKIQRTQQEDSAVYLCASSLRTATNYEQYFGPGTRLTVT.

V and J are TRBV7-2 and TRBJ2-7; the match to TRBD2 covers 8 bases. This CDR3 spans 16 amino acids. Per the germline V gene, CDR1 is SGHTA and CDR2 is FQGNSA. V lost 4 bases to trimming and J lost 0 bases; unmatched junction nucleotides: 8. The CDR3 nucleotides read TGTGCCAGCAGCTCTAGCGGGTCACCTAGCTCCTACGAGCAGTACTTC. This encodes CASSSSGSPSSYEQYF.

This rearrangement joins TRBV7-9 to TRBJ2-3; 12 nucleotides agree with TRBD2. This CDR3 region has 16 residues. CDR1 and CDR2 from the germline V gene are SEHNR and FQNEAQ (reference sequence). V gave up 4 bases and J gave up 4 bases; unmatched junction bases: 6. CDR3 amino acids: CASSSSGRAVADTQYF. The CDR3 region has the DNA TGTGCCAGCAGCTCTAGCGGGAGGGCCGTAGCAGATACGCAGTATTTT. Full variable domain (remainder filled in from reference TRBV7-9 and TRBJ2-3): DTGVSQNPRHKITKRGQNVTFRCDPISEHNRLYWYRQTLGQGPEFLTYFQNEAQLEKSRLLSDRFSAERPKGSFSTLEIQRTEQGDSAMYLCASSSSGRAVADTQYFGPGTRLTVL.

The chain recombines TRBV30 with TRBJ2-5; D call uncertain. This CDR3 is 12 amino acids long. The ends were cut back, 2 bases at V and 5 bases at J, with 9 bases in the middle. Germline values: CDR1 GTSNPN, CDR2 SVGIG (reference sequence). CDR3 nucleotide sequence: TGTGCCTGGAGTCCGGGTAGGGAGACCCAGTACTTC. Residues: CAWSPGRETQYF.

This chain's CDR3 is CASSKQTGELFF. The CDR3 DNA sequence: TGTGCCAGCAGTAAACAAACCGGGGAGCTGTTTTTT. The chain couples TRBV28 to TRBJ2-2; D remains unclear. This CDR3 contains 12 residues. CDR1 MDHEN and CDR2 SYDVKM come from the germline V gene. Trimming stripped 5 bases from V and 5 bases from J, with 6 bases between.

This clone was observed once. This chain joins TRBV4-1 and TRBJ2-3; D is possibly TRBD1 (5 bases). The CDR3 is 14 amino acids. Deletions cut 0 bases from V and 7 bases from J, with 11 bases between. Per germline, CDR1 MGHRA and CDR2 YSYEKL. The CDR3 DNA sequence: TGCGCCAGCAGCCAAGATCCAGGGTATTATACGCAGTATTTT. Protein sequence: CASSQDPGYYTQYF.

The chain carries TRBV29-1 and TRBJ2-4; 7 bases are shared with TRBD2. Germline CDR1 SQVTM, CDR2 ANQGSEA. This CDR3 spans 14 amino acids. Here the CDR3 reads CTPRVGGSKNIQYF. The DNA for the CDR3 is TGCACCCCGAGGGTCGGGGGGTCCAAAAACATTCAGTACTTC.